The present TCR beta chain was sequenced within a study of cytotoxic CD8 clonotypes in ibrutinib-treated CLL. V was pared by 3 bases and J by 7 bases, with 13 bases between. This CDR3 has 14 residues. CDR1 and CDR2 (germline): MDHEN, SYDVKM. Sequencing was performed with immunoSEQ multiplex PCR; in TCRdb, only in-frame clones are kept and a portion is missing. The sample records 160,000 or so clones, around nine tenths being singletons. In the case of this clone: No antigen is known for it.

Whole-study results and caveats: In comparison with age-matched healthy donors, baseline clonality was higher and tracked circulating CD8+ T-cell counts.

J is TRBJ2-4 and V is TRBV28; D might be TRBD2 (7 bases). The input for sequencing was PBMCs, taken at disease progression, from a patient treated with ibrutinib. This TCR was sampled from a human donor with chronic lymphocytic leukemia. The CDR3 nucleotides read TGTGCCAGCAGTTTGGGAGGGGGGGTTAACATTCAGTACTTC. Its translation is CASSLGGGVNIQYF.